This T cell receptor beta chain appears in the sequencing data of a study of blood T cell repertoires in COVID-19. Deletions cut 2 bases from V and 6 bases from J, with 22 bases between. CDR3 size: 16 residues. The germline CDR1 and CDR2 sequences are GTSNPN and SVGIG (reference sequence). Authors' methods: Reference gene primer amplification gave estimated nucleated cell counts. Clones were sequenced by immunoSEQ multiplex PCR, and TCRdb holds only the in-frame ones, with some missing. From that table come the V and J calls and clone size; the DNA was used to work out D and trimming. Counted here are about 360,000 clones, approximately 86% occurring once; the ten biggest clones make up 7% to 7.5%.

The origin of this receptor is a woman in her sixties or seventies with COVID-19, enrolled during active disease. The chain couples TRBV30 to TRBJ1-1; tentatively, D is TRBD1 (5 bases). Source material: peripheral blood. The CDR3 DNA is TGTGCCTGGAGTAGGGCCCGTGGCAGGGCCTTTTCTGAAGCTTTCTTT. This encodes CAWSRARGRAFSEAFF.